Below, 16 T cell receptor beta chains from the same sample are listed, as sequenced in a study of metastatic and nonmetastatic thyroid tumors. MiXCR reprocessed the PCR reads for TCRdb. The sample shows about 36,000 clones, around 20% of them seen only once. Thyroid surgery was preceded by no treatment in any patient. Material for sequencing was blood. These receptors originate from a female donor with papillary thyroid cancer or a benign thyroid nodule (not recorded which). Some clones in this sample may be carry-over from other donors' samples.

This clone rates as medium-sized (0.01 to 0.1%). This sequence joins TRBV6-4 and TRBJ1-5; the match to TRBD1 covers 7 bases. In germline, CDR1 is MRHNA, CDR2 SNTAGT. J lost 7 bases, V lost 2 bases, and 2 bases had no gene match. This CDR3 region has 13 residues. CDR3: CASSDGDSQPQHF. The CDR3 nucleotides are TGTGCCAGCAGTGACGGGGACAGCCAGCCCCAGCATTTT.

This clone was seen many times. The V gene is TRBV11-1, the J gene TRBJ2-7; 10 nucleotides match TRBD1. The CDR3 is made up of 16 amino acids. Germline V gives CDR1 SGHAT, CDR2 FQDESV (reference sequence). V was clipped by 5 bases and J by 2 bases; unmatched bases: 9. As DNA, the CDR3 is TGTGCCAGCAGCCCGGGGACAGGGGTCTTAGCCTACGAGCAGTACTTC. Protein: CASSPGTGVLAYEQYF.

Only a few counts were recorded for this clone. At one of its ends the junction is not consistent with the germline gene, which may arise from a read error. The V and J genes are TRBV6-1 and TRBJ1-5; 10 nucleotides line up with TRBD1. The V gene's germline CDR1 is MNHNS and CDR2 SASEGT. This CDR3 is built from 14 residues. CDR3 nucleotide sequence: TGTGCCAGCAGCACGACAGGGGGCAATCAGCCCCACCATTTT. This translates into CASSTTGGNQPHHF.

This clone showed up just a few times. The chain uses TRBV28 and TRBJ1-4, with D uncertain. V dropped 4 bases and J dropped 8 bases, with 11 bases sitting between them. Per germline, CDR1 MDHEN and CDR2 SYDVKM. There are 13 residues in the CDR3. The CDR3 spells CASSWSVREKLFF. The CDR3 DNA follows: TGTGCCAGCAGTTGGAGCGTTAGGGAAAAACTGTTTTTT.

This clone was picked up a small number of times. V gene TRBV11-3 combines with J gene TRBJ2-3, with D hard to call. Trimming shortened V by 0 bases and J by 3 bases, and 7 bases separated the two germline ends. CDR3 length: 14 amino acids. CDR1 and CDR2 from the germline V gene are SGHNT and YENEEA. The CDR3 loop is CASSLDPNTDTQYF. As DNA, the CDR3 is TGTGCCAGCAGCTTAGACCCTAATACAGATACGCAGTATTTT.

Of note for this clone: This may arise from a read error, as a much more abundant clone is one base away. The same CDR3 also results from other DNA sequences found in this sample. V and J are TRBV19 and TRBJ2-5; 9 bases are shared with TRBD1. There are 15 residues in the CDR3. Germline V gene lookup returns CDR1 LNHDA and CDR2 SQIVND (reference sequence). After removal of 5 bases from V and 5 bases from J, the junction contained 9 bases not matched to a gene. The CDR3 loop reads CASSSTTGGTETQYF. The CDR3 DNA is TGTGCCAGTAGTTCGACGACAGGGGGAACCGAGACCCAGTACTTC.

A few counts support this clone. A much larger clone sits a single nucleotide away, making a read error possible. In the same sample, other DNA sequences code for this CDR3. This rearrangement joins TRBV24-1 to TRBJ2-1; 10 nucleotides agree with TRBD1. Germline V gives CDR1 KGHDR, CDR2 SFDVKD. This CDR3 comprises 15 residues. The CDR3 protein is CATGSADRGYNEQFF. Written as DNA, the CDR3 is TGTGCCACCGGGTCTGCGGACAGGGGGTACAATGAGCAATTCTTC.

This chain links TRBV11-3 with TRBJ2-1, with TRBD2 identical over 8 bases. Germline-derived CDR1 and CDR2 are SGHNT and YENEEA. CDR3 length: 14 residues. With 1 base clipped from V and 7 bases from J, the junction kept 3 bases outside the gene matches. The chain's CDR3 is CASSLAGGINEQFF. In nucleotides, the CDR3 is TGTGCCAGCAGCTTAGCGGGAGGGATTAATGAGCAGTTCTTC.

This clone has only one observation. This may be a read error, as it is one base from a much larger clone. The chain employs TRBV30 and TRBJ2-7, with 7 bases identical to TRBD2. V shed 5 bases and J 5 bases; nucleotides not matched to a gene: 9. CDR1 and CDR2 from the germline V gene are GTSNPN and SVGIG (reference sequence). CDR3 length: 13 amino acids. The CDR3 loop reads CAWCGPGGDEQYF. The CDR3 DNA follows: TGTGCCTGGTGCGGACCGGGAGGAGACGAGCAGTACTTC.

By sample share, this clone is medium-sized. The chain joins TRBV24-1 to TRBJ1-2, with 7 positions matching TRBD1. This CDR3 is built from 13 residues. Looked up from germline, CDR1 is KGHDR and CDR2 is SFDVKD. V lost 6 bases to trimming and J lost 2 bases; unmatched junction nucleotides: 2. CDR3 in amino acids: CATSWDSNYGYTF. CDR3 DNA: TGTGCCACCAGTTGGGACAGCAACTATGGCTACACCTTC.

This clone was picked up many times. This rearrangement joins TRBV20-1 to TRBJ2-7; D is perhaps TRBD1 (6 bases). This CDR3 is built from 15 residues. Germline V gene data show CDR1 as DFQATT and CDR2 as SNEGSKA (reference sequence). V was trimmed by 6 bases and J by 3 bases, leaving 21 bases between them. CDR3 residues: CSADGTQGHNYEQYF. CDR3 bases: TGCAGTGCCGACGGGACCCAGGGACACAACTACGAGCAGTACTTC.

This clone was detected many times. The genes are TRBV2 and TRBJ2-1; 7 nucleotides agree with TRBD1. Germline CDR1 reads SNHLY; CDR2 reads FYNNEI. The length of the CDR3 is 13 residues. With V trimmed by 4 bases and J by 8 bases, 5 bases remained unmatched. CDR3 sequence: CASSGDRGDEQFF. CDR3 sequence (DNA): TGTGCCAGCAGTGGGGACAGAGGGGATGAGCAGTTCTTC.

Note on this clone: A read error may produce the germline difference seen at one junction end. This sequence joins TRBV20-1 and TRBJ2-7, with a weak D call TRBD2 (6 bases). The CDR3 runs 16 residues. From germline, CDR1 is DFQATT and CDR2 SNEGSKA (reference sequence). CDR3 nucleotides: TGCATTGCTAGTCGGCGGGATGCCCCTTCGGGGTACGAGCAGTACTTC. This codes for CIASRRDAPSGYEQYF.

This clone occurred many times. The rearrangement joins TRBV4-1 to TRBJ2-3, with 8 bases fitting TRBD1. The germline V gene encodes CDR1 MGHRA and CDR2 YSYEKL. The CDR3 consists of 15 residues. V lost 3 bases, J lost 7 bases, and 9 bases stayed unmatched. CDR3 residues: CASSHGQGPRNTQYF. The CDR3 DNA is TGCGCCAGCAGCCACGGACAGGGCCCCAGAAATACGCAGTATTTT.

The table lists this clone with many counts. The genes are TRBV28 and TRBJ2-4; the match to TRBD2 covers 12 bases. The CDR3 sequence is 15 residues long. After removal of 3 bases from V and 8 bases from J, the junction contained 5 bases not matched to a gene. Germline V gives CDR1 MDHEN, CDR2 SYDVKM. In DNA, the CDR3 is TGTGCCAGCAGTTTTACTAGCGGGGGGTTGGACATTCAGTACTTC. Protein: CASSFTSGGLDIQYF.

This clone is medium-sized by share. The V gene is TRBV6-4, the J gene TRBJ2-2; TRBD2 agrees at 8 bases. From germline, CDR1 is MRHNA and CDR2 SNTAGT. The CDR3 length is 15 residues. V lost 6 bases, J lost 4 bases, and 7 bases stayed unmatched. The CDR3 reads CASSPGGISTGELFF. Written as DNA, the CDR3 is TGTGCCAGCAGCCCGGGGGGGATATCCACCGGGGAGCTGTTTTTT.